This TCR beta chain derives from a study of blood T cell repertoires in COVID-19. At the level of the study: Acute and convalescent COVID-19 specimens originated in the United States, Italy and Spain. The cDNA or gDNA used as material had been derived from T cells, B-cell-depleted T cells, or PBMCs.

In the authors' workflow: Nucleated cell counts were estimated from reference gene primer amplification. Data came from immunoSEQ multiplex PCR; TCRdb stores just in-frame clones and leaves some out. V, J and clone size are taken as reported in that table, and D and trimming were inferred from the DNA itself. The sample has fewer than 300,000 clones, roughly 91% seen once; the top ten hold around 0.8%. The CDR3 runs 15 residues. Germline V gene lookup returns CDR1 SGHTS and CDR2 YDEGEE. Trimming removed 4 bases from V and 2 bases from J; junction bases left unmatched: 6. Material for sequencing was peripheral blood. The origin of this receptor is a man aged 25 to 45 with acute or convalescent COVID-19. The rearrangement uses TRBV5-8 and TRBJ2-3, with TRBD2 identical over 8 bases. CDR3 coding DNA: TGTGCCAGCAGCACGAGCGGGAGCGTCACAGATACGCAGTATTTT. It codes for CASSTSGSVTDTQYF.